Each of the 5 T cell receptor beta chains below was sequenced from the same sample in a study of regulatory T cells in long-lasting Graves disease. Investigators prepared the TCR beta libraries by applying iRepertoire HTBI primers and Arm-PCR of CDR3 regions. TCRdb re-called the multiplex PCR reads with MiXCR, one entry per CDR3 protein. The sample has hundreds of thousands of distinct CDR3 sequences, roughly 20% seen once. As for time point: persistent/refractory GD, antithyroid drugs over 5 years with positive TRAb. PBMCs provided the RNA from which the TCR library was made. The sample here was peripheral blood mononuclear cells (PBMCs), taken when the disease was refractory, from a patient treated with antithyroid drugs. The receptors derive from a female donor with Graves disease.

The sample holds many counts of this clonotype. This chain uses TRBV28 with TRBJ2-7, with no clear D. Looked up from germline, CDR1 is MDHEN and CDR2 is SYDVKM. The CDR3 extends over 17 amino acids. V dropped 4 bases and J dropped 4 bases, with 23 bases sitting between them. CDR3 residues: CASSSPFSDRFGYEQYF. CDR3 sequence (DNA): TGTGCCAGCAGTTCCCCCTTCTCCGACCGCTTCGGATACGAGCAGTACTTC. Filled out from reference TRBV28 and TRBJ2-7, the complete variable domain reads DVKVTQSSRYLVKRTGEKVFLECVQDMDHENMFWYRQDPGLGLRLIYFSYDVKMKEKGDIPEGYSVSREKKERFSLILESASTNQTSMYLCASSSPFSDRFGYEQYFGPGTRLTVT.

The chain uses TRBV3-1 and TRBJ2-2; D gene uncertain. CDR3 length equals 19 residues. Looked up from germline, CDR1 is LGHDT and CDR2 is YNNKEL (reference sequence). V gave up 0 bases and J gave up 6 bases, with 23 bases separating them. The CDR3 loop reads CASSQDGNSWNSASGELFF. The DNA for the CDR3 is TGTGCCAGCAGCCAAGATGGGAACAGTTGGAACTCGGCGTCCGGGGAGCTGTTTTTT.

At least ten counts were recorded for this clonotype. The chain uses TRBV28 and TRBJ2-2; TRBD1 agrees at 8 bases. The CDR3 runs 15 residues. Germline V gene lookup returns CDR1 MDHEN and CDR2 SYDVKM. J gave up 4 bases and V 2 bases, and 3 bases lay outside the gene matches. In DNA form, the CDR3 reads TGTGCCAGCAGTTTAGGGGGGACAGGCACCGGGGAGCTGTTTTTT. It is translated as CASSLGGTGTGELFF.

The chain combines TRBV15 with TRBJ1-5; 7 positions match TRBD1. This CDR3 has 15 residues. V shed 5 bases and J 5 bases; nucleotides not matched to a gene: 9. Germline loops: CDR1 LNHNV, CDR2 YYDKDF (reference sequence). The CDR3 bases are TGTGCCACCAGCCTACAGGGGAGGCTCCATCAGCCCCAGCATTTT. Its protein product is CATSLQGRLHQPQHF.

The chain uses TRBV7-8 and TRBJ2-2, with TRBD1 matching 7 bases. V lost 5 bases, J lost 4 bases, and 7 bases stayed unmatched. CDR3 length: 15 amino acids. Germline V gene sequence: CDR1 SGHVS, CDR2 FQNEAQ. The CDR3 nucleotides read TGTGCCAGCAGCCCTGGACAGGTGGGCACCGGGGAGCTGTTTTTT. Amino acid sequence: CASSPGQVGTGELFF.